Listed below are T cell receptor beta chains from one sample, sequenced in a study of STAT3 mutations in large granular lymphocyte leukemia. Produced via immunoSEQ multiplex PCR; TCRdb's table is partial and in-frame only. Seen here are around 39,000 clones, approximately 90% observed once, and the top ten hold over 0.4%. The material sequenced was PBMCs. The receptors were gathered from a human donor with T large granular lymphocyte leukemia. Some clones in this sample may be carry-over from other donors' samples. Both conserved end residues are part of each CDR3. The D gene is left open where the match is weak. Clone size is stated in some rows and not others, as once, few, many or a class when expanded.

TRBJ2-3,TRBV5-5,.,15,TRBD2,CASSSLGRGTDTQYF,TGTGCCAGCAGCTCCCTGGGGAGGGGCACAGATACGCAGTATTTT
TRBJ2-7,TRBV7-9,.,14,TRBD2,CASSFSGVSYEQYF,TGTGCCAGCAGCTTTAGCGGGGTCTCCTACGAGCAGTACTTC
TRBJ1-2,TRBV5-6,.,12,.,CATSDDGYGYTF,TGTGCCACCTCTGACGACGGCTATGGCTACACCTTC
TRBJ2-3,TRBV29-1,.,15,.,CSVEGGTDRGDTQYF,TGCAGCGTTGAAGGGGGGACCGACCGCGGAGATACGCAGTATTTT
TRBJ1-3,TRBV30,.,12,.,CAWTGSGNTIYF,TGTGCCTGGACGGGCTCTGGAAACACCATATATTTT
TRBJ2-2,TRBV29-1,.,14,.,CSVPGGLNTGELFF,TGCAGCGTTCCCGGGGGCCTCAACACCGGGGAGCTGTTTTTT
TRBJ1-2,TRBV7-2,.,14,TRBD1,CASSLTGTGGVYTF,TGTGCCAGCAGCTTAACCGGGACAGGGGGTGTCTACACCTTC
TRBJ2-4,TRBV4-1,.,18,TRBD2,CASSPGGAGQLAKNIQYF,TGCGCCAGCAGCCCGGGAGGGGCAGGGCAACTAGCCAAAAACATTCAGTACTTC
TRBJ1-1,TRBV28,few,16,.,CASSCWSDRLNTEAFF,TGTGCCAGCAGTTGTTGGAGTGATCGTCTGAACACTGAAGCTTTCTTT
TRBJ2-7,TRBV11-2,.,14,.,CASSLGAGNYEQYF,TGTGCCAGCAGCTTAGGGGCAGGGAACTACGAGCAGTACTTC
TRBJ1-4,TRBV7-9,.,17,.,CASSPTGGKTEHEKLFF,TGTGCCAGCAGCCCCACCGGGGGTAAGACCGAGCATGAAAAACTGTTTTTT
TRBJ1-5,TRBV28,.,16,TRBD1,CASSPRRDSFNQPQHF,TGTGCCAGCAGTCCCCGGAGGGACAGCTTCAATCAGCCCCAGCATTTT
TRBJ1-2,TRBV6-6,.,12,TRBD1,CASSGGTGGYTF,TGTGCCAGCTCAGGGGGCACGGGAGGCTACACCTTC
TRBJ1-6,TRBV27,.,14,.,CASSHREFGSPLHF,TGTGCCAGCAGTCACAGGGAATTCGGTTCACCCCTCCACTTT
TRBJ1-1,TRBV11-3,.,13,.,CASSPSVNTEAFF,TGTGCCAGCAGCCCCTCCGTGAACACTGAAGCTTTCTTT
TRBJ1-4,TRBV5-4,.,16,TRBD1,CASSLGGDRADEKLFF,TGTGCCAGCAGCTTGGGTGGGGACAGGGCGGATGAAAAACTGTTTTTT
TRBJ1-6,TRBV30,.,13,.,CAWRRVRNSPLHF,TGTGCCTGGAGACGGGTTCGAAATTCACCCCTCCACTTT
TRBJ2-3,TRBV27,.,15,TRBD2,CASGSLAGNTDTQYF,TGTGCCAGCGGGAGCTTAGCGGGGAACACAGATACGCAGTATTTT
TRBJ2-5,TRBV2,.,11,.,CASTVEETQYF,TGTGCCAGCACTGTCGAAGAGACCCAGTACTTC
TRBJ2-2,TRBV29-1,.,16,.,CSVATTAQLNTGELFF,TGCAGCGTTGCCACAACGGCTCAGCTCAACACCGGGGAGCTGTTTTTT
TRBJ1-5,TRBV19,.,14,.,CASSDRALGEPQHF,TGTGCCAGTAGTGACCGGGCCCTCGGAGAGCCCCAGCATTTT
TRBJ1-6,TRBV19,.,13,.,CASSVQLNSPLHF,TGTGCCAGTAGTGTGCAGCTTAATTCACCCCTCCACTTT
TRBJ1-2,TRBV4-1,.,18,.,CASSQGSDVSRAGGGYTF,TGCGCCAGCAGCCAAGGGTCCGACGTGTCCCGGGCCGGGGGTGGCTACACCTTC
TRBJ1-6,TRBV5-1,.,17,.,CASSLGPGGEGNSPLHF,TGCGCCAGCAGCTTGGGCCCCGGGGGCGAAGGGAATTCACCCCTCCACTTT
TRBJ1-4,TRBV4-2,.,16,.,CASSQVGLGLAEKLFF,TGTGCCAGCAGCCAAGTTGGGTTGGGGCTGGCTGAAAAACTGTTTTTT
TRBJ2-2,TRBV10-2,.,18,TRBD2,CASSPGLAGGPYTGELFF,TGCGCCAGCAGTCCTGGACTAGCGGGGGGGCCCTACACCGGGGAGCTGTTTTTT
TRBJ2-5,TRBV30,once,15,TRBD1,CAWISGGEKKETQYF,TGTGCCTGGATATCAGGGGGCGAAAAGAAAGAGACCCAGTACTTC
TRBJ2-5,TRBV10-3,.,16,TRBD1,CAISGRQGGYQETQYF,TGTGCCATCAGTGGCCGACAGGGGGGGTACCAAGAGACCCAGTACTTC
TRBJ2-1,TRBV9,.,13,.,CASSVVGGIEQFF,TGTGCCAGCAGCGTAGTGGGGGGCATTGAGCAGTTCTTC
TRBJ2-1,TRBV6-5,.,15,TRBD2,CASSYSLAGANEQFF,TGTGCCAGCAGTTACTCCCTAGCGGGAGCTAATGAGCAGTTCTTC
TRBJ2-3,TRBV5-6,.,16,.,CASSLGGGGRTDTQYF,TGTGCCAGCAGCTTGGGAGGGGGAGGACGCACAGATACGCAGTATTTT
TRBJ1-5,TRBV19,.,14,TRBD1,CASSADRSSQPQHF,TGTGCCAGTAGCGCGGACAGGTCAAGTCAGCCCCAGCATTTT
TRBJ1-2,TRBV5-1,.,17,TRBD1,CASSLSAGTGGVKGYTF,TGCGCCAGCAGCTTGAGCGCCGGGACAGGGGGCGTCAAAGGCTACACCTTC
TRBJ2-1,TRBV5-1,.,17,.,CASSFVGLRGVYNEQFF,TGCGCCAGCAGCTTCGTCGGACTGAGAGGGGTCTACAATGAGCAGTTCTTC
TRBJ2-6,TRBV7-2,.,18,TRBD1,CASSFTGTGHSGANVLTF,TGTGCCAGCAGCTTTACCGGGACAGGACACTCTGGGGCCAACGTCCTGACTTTC
TRBJ1-6,TRBV25-1,.,16,.,CASSAMLPGWYSPLHF,TGTGCCAGCAGTGCCATGCTCCCGGGGTGGTATTCACCCCTCCACTTT
TRBJ2-2,TRBV7-9,.,16,.,CASSSRGRLNTGELFF,TGTGCCAGCAGCTCTCGCGGGCGGCTGAACACCGGGGAGCTGTTTTTT
TRBJ2-1,TRBV19,.,15,TRBD2,CASTDGGRGGGEQFF,TGTGCCAGTACCGATGGAGGGCGGGGGGGCGGTGAGCAGTTCTTC
TRBJ1-1,TRBV5-1,.,13,.,CASSQEPNTEAFF,TGCGCCAGCAGCCAGGAACCAAACACTGAAGCTTTCTTT
TRBJ1-5,TRBV15,.,13,.,CATSRESNQPQHF,TGTGCCACCAGCAGAGAGAGCAATCAGCCCCAGCATTTT